These 18 T cell receptor beta chains were all obtained from the same sample, sequenced in a study of esophageal squamous cell carcinoma under preoperative chemotherapy. Time point given: after preoperative PTX-NDP chemotherapy. TCRdb re-called the PCR reads with MiXCR, one entry per CDR3 protein. This repertoire shows roughly 10,000 distinct CDR3 sequences, around 48% found once; its top ten account for around 14%. Sampling was carried out from a patient given preoperative chemotherapy. Receptor source: a human donor with esophageal squamous cell carcinoma. The donor label of this sample is uncertain.

To note about this clonotype: A read error may account for a junction end that differs from germline. The chain joins TRBV6-1 to TRBJ2-3, with TRBD2 as a possible D gene (6 bases). The CDR3 is made up of 13 amino acids. The germline gives CDR1 MNHNS, CDR2 SASEGT. The CDR3 sequence: CATGVGGEDTQYF. The CDR3 nucleotides are TGTGCCACGGGGGTGGGAGGCGAAGACACGCAGTATTTC.

This clonotype was detected ten times or more. The chain combines TRBV19 with TRBJ1-2, with D possibly TRBD1 on 6 matching bases. There are 18 residues in the CDR3. Germline V gene lookup returns CDR1 LNHDA and CDR2 SQIVND (reference sequence). V lost 6 bases, J lost 4 bases, and 27 bases lay in between. The CDR3 region is CASRERGPSLRPSYGYTF. The CDR3 nucleotides are TGTGCCAGTAGGGAGCGGGGGCCAAGCCTTCGTCCTTCCTATGGCTACACCTTC. Together with reference TRBV19 and TRBJ1-2, the CDR3 gives the full variable domain: DGGITQSPKYLFRKEGQNVTLSCEQNLNHDAMYWYRQDPGQGLRLIYYSQIVNDFQKGDIAEGYSVSREKKESFPLTVTSAQKNPTAFYLCASRERGPSLRPSYGYTFGSGTRLTVV.

This clonotype has only a few counts. V usage is TRBV6-1 and J usage is TRBJ2-2, with unresolved D. The CDR3 is 15 residues long. Germline CDR1 reads MNHNS; CDR2 reads SASEGT. Trimming removed 6 bases from V and 1 base from J, with 12 bases in between. The CDR3 here is CASSPDVWNTGELFF. The CDR3 DNA follows: TGTGCCAGCAGCCCAGATGTTTGGAACACCGGGGAGCTGTTTTTT.

As for this clonotype: The junction departs from the called germline gene at one end, perhaps through a read error. J is TRBJ2-1 and V is TRBV6-4; D could derive from TRBD1 or TRBD2 (5 bases each). TRBJ2-7 explains the end of the DNA better; the J call may be wrong. Germline CDR1 is MRHNA and CDR2 is SNTAGT. This CDR3 has 16 amino acids. The CDR3 bases are TGTGCCAGCCGTGACTCGGGGACGGGTGCCACAAACACGCAGTACTTC. Amino acid sequence: CASRDSGTGATNTQYF.

Notes on this clonotype: As the CDR3 is not closed by the conserved phenylalanine or tryptophan, this likely results from a read error. It is unclear where the CDR3 begins or ends on the DNA, so no DNA is shown, and the CDR3 is as TCRdb lists it. V gene TRBV20-1 combines with J gene TRBJ2-5; the DNA was not compared with TRBD2, the D call given in the table. The CDR3 adds up to 16 amino acids, both ends counted. The germline CDR1 and CDR2 sequences are DFQATT and SNEGSKA (reference sequence). This chain's CDR3 is CSASLTGLGFSDDPFC.

About this clonotype: The junction and the germline gene differ at one end; a read error may be behind it. The gene calls are TRBV7-8 and TRBJ2-3; D is uncertain. The CDR3 length is 14 residues. Germline V gene data show CDR1 as SGHVS and CDR2 as FQNEAQ. CDR3 protein: CASSSFTSTETQYF. The DNA of the CDR3 is TGTGCCAGCAGCTCCTTTACGAGCACAGAGACGCAGTATTTT.

A note on this clonotype: The junction and the germline gene differ at one end; a read error may be behind it. This sequence joins TRBV12-5 and TRBJ2-3; possibly TRBD1 or TRBD2 for D (6 bases each). From germline, CDR1 is LGHNT and CDR2 FRNRAP. There are 15 residues in the CDR3. The chain's CDR3 is CAGGLGGREKETQYF. The CDR3 region has the DNA TGTGCTGGGGGGTTGGGGGGCCGGGAGAAAGAGACGCAGTATTTC.

This chain connects TRBV27 to TRBJ2-1, with 7 nucleotides matching TRBD2. The end of the DNA is better explained by TRBJ2-7, so the J call may be wrong. The length of the CDR3 is 16 residues. The germline gives CDR1 MNHEY, CDR2 SMNVEV (reference sequence). CDR3 in amino acids: CASSLSSGLGHNEQYF. CDR3 coding DNA: TGTGCCAGCAGTTTATCCTCCGGACTAGGCCACAATGAGCAGTACTTC.

The rearrangement links TRBV6-1 to TRBJ2-3, with a tentative D call TRBD1 (5 bases). From germline, CDR1 is MNHNS and CDR2 SASEGT. With 2 bases removed from V and 10 bases from J, the gap between germline ends came to 16 bases. The CDR3 is 14 residues long. CDR3 region: CASSESQATGAQYF. The CDR3 DNA reads TGTGCCAGCAGTGAATCACAGGCTACCGGTGCGCAGTATTTT.

The chain uses TRBV14 and TRBJ2-3; 10 bases are a match to TRBD2. The V segment lost 4 bases and the J segment 2 bases; nucleotides outside the gene matches: 6. The CDR3 runs 16 residues. Germline V gene sequence: CDR1 SGHDN, CDR2 FVKESK. CDR3 nucleotide sequence: TGTGCCAGCAGCCGGTTAGCGGGAGGCAACACAGATACGCAGTATTTT. Amino acid sequence: CASSRLAGGNTDTQYF.

This clonotype was detected many times. The chain uses TRBV6-1 and TRBJ1-4, with 8 bases matching TRBD1. V gave up 5 bases and J gave up 5 bases; unmatched junction bases: 4. CDR3 length: 14 residues. Germline lookup yields CDR1 MNHNS and CDR2 SASEGT. The chain's CDR3 is CASSQGQENEKLFF. CDR3 DNA: TGTGCCAGCAGTCAGGGACAGGAAAATGAAAAACTGTTTTTT.

Notes on this clonotype: Its ends do not fully match the called genes, so a read error is possible. The V call is TRBV6-1, the J call TRBJ2-4; TRBD2 matches at 8 bases. The CDR3 loop spans 15 amino acids. Germline V lookup: CDR1 MNHNS, CDR2 SASEGT. The CDR3 is CARGSGTSDQDTQYF. The CDR3 DNA reads TGTGCCAGGGGGTCCGGGACTAGTGACCAAGATACGCAGTATTTC.

The rearrangement links TRBV6-5 to TRBJ2-1, with D unresolved. The DNA end is more similar to TRBJ2-7, so the J call may be wrong. Germline CDR1 and CDR2: MNHEY and SVGAGI. This CDR3 is 13 amino acids long. Here the CDR3 DNA reads TGTGCCAGCAGTTACGGTGTTGTCAATGAGCAGTACTTC. Translating it yields CASSYGVVNEQYF.

This sequence joins TRBV7-2 and TRBJ2-5; perhaps D is TRBD1 or TRBD2 (6 bases each). Germline V gene data show CDR1 as SGHTA and CDR2 as FQGNSA. The CDR3 is 14 amino acids. V lost 11 bases and J lost 3, with 19 bases in between. Here the CDR3 reads CAGIGGRAEETQYF. The CDR3 DNA reads TGTGCCGGGATCGGGGGCCGTGCCGAAGAGACCCAGTACTTC.

This clonotype came up many times. The V gene is TRBV27, the J gene TRBJ1-2; TRBD1 matches 7 bases. Per germline, CDR1 MNHEY and CDR2 SMNVEV (reference sequence). The trim removed 6 bases at V and 12 bases at J, leaving 16 bases unmatched. The CDR3 totals 14 residues. CDR3 region: CASRLTGTALADTF. CDR3 nucleotides: TGTGCCAGCAGACTCACCGGGACAGCCTTAGCAGACACCTTC.

A remark on this clonotype: The junction departs from germline at one end; a sequencing error may be responsible. The chain couples TRBV7-2 to TRBJ2-1; possible D gene TRBD2, 6 bases. CDR3 size: 14 residues. Germline CDR1 and CDR2: SGHTA and FQGNSA. CDR3 amino acids: CRGAGMGAKNIQFF. In nucleotides, the CDR3 is TGCCGCGGCGCGGGGATGGGAGCCAAAAACATTCAGTTCTTC.

This chain uses TRBV20-1 with TRBJ2-5; 11 nucleotides agree with TRBD2. The CDR3 covers 15 residues. Germline CDR1 reads DFQATT; CDR2 reads SNEGSKA (reference sequence). Trimming removed 6 bases from V and 11 bases from J; junction bases left unmatched: 17. CDR3 nucleotides: TGCAGTGCCCTTCTGGGACTAGCGGTTTACAATGAGCAGTACTTC. Translated: CSALLGLAVYNEQYF.

By its share, this clonotype is medium-sized. This rearrangement joins TRBV7-8 to TRBJ1-2, with a tentative D call TRBD1 (5 bases). Germline values: CDR1 SGHVS, CDR2 FQNEAQ. The germline V and J ends were trimmed by 2 bases and 8 bases, with 39 bases remaining between them. CDR3 size: 22 residues. Here the CDR3 reads CASSLSGGGRTGYGSSGLGYTF. CDR3 coding DNA: TGTGCCAGCAGCTTATCGGGGGGGGGTCGCACGGGTTACGGTTCGAGCGGGCTCGGCTACACCTTC.